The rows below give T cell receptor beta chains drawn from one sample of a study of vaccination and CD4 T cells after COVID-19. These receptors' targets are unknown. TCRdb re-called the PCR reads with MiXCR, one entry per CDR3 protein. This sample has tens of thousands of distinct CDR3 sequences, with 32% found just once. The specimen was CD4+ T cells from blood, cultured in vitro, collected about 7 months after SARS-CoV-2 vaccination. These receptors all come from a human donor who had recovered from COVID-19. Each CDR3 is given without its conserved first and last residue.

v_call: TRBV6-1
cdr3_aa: ASSNQGPGETQY

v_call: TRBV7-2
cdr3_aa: ASSLDGTGGPKNIQY

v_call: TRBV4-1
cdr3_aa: ASSQQRLGNTEAF

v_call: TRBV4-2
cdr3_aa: ASSQGPSGEQY

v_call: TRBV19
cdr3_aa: ASSMAWGDTEAF

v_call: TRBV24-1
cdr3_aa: ATSDVGEGGDTQY

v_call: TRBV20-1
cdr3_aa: SAEDRIHNEQF

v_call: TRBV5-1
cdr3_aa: ASSPGTGGEQY

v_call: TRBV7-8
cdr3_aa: ASSLLAGGLSGTQY

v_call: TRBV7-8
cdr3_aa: ASSLGRSSGNTIY

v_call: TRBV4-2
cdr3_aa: ASSPSLSHEKLF

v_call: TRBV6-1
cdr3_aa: ASNLDSGGETYEQY

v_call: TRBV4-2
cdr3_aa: ASSQEVPASGTPDTQY

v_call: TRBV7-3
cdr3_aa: ASSWTQSSYNEQF

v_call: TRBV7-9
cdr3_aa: ASSSLYSSTDTQY

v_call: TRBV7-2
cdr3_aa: ASSSSRTGELF

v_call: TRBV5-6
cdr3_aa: ASSLELMNTEAF

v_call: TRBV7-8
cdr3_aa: ASSLATSPYGYT

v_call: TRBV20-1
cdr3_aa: SARDEVGRPQH

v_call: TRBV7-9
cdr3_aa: ASSRSGVDEQF

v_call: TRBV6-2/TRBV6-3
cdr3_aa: ASAPFRHQPQH

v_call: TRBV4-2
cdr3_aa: ASSQAAKNIQY

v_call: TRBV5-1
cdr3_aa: ASSSNGRGSQH

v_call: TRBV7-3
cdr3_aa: ASSLWPGQGNEQF

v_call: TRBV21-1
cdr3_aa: ASSSRWGAAMLQETQY

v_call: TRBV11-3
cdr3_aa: ASSYNSGVTDTQY

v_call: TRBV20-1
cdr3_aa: SARAVSSTDTQY

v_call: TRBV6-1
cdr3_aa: ASRVVGRGSYNEQF

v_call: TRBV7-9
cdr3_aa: ASSLSTEDEQY

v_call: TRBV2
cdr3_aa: ASRTPFSGGADTQY

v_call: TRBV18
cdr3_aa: ASSPGTGQGRDGYT

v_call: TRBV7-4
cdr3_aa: ASSHGQGLLAGYT

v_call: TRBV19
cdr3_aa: ATAPEREGYNEQF

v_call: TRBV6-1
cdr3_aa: ASSRGGTTGYGYT

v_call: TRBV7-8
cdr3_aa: ASSLTTGTDTEAF

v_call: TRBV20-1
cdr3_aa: SARDGRLGAF

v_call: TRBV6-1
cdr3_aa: ASSDRLATETQY

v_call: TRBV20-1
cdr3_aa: SASLSTEAF

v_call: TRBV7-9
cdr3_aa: ASSRGTGTHSPLH

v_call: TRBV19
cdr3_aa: ASSSQARLAGLSYEQY

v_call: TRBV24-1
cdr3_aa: ATSDPGQGAGELF

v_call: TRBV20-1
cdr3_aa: SASFGATDTQY

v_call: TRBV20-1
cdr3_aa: SASGTGATNSPLH

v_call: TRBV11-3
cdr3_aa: ASSFDNSEQY

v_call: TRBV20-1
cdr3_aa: SAHGVAYTGELF

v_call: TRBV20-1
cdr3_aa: SALRDQNTEAF

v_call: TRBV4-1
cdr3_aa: ASSPAATVRYGYT

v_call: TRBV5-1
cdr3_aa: ASSSGQGGYGYT

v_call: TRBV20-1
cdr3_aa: SAPQGARGYAEAF

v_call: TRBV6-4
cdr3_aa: ASRLAPNTGELF